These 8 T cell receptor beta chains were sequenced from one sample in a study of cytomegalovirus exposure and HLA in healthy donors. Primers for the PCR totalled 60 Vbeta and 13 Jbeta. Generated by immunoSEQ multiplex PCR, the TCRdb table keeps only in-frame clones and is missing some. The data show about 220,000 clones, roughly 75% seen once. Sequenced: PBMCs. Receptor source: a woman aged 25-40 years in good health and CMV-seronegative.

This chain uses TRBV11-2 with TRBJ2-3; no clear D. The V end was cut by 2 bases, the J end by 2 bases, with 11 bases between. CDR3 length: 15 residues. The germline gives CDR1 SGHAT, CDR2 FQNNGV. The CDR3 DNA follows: TGTGCCAGCAGCTTACTGGTACAAGACACAGATACGCAGTATTTT. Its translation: CASSLLVQDTDTQYF.

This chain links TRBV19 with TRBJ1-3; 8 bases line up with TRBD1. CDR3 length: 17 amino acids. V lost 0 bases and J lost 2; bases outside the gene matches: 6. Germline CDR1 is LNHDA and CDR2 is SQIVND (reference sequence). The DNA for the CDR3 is TGTGCCAGTAGTATAGATCCCTGGACAGGGACTGGAAACACCATATATTTT. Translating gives CASSIDPWTGTGNTIYF.

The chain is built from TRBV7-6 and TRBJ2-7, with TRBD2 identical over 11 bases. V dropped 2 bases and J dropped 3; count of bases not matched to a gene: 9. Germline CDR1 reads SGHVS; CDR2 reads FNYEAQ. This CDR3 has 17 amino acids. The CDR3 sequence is CASSLLSGGAYIYEQYF. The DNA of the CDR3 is TGTGCCAGCAGCTTACTTAGCGGGGGGGCCTACATCTACGAGCAGTACTTC.

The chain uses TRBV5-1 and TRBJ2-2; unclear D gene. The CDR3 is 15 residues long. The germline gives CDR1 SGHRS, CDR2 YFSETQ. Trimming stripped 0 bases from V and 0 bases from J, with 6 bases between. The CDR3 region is CASSLAVANTGELFF. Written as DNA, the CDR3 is TGCGCCAGCAGCTTGGCCGTAGCGAACACCGGGGAGCTGTTTTTT.

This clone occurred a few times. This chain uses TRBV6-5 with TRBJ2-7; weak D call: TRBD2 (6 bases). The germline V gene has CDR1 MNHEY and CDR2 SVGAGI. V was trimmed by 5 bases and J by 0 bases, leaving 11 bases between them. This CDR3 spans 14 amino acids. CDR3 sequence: CASSETGLSYEQYF. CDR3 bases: TGTGCCAGCAGTGAAACGGGACTCTCCTACGAGCAGTACTTC.

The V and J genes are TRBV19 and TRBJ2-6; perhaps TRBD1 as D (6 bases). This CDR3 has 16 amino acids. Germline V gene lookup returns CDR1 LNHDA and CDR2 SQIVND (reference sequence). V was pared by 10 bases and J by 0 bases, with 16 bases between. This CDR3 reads CATPAGEFSGANVLTF. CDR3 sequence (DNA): TGTGCCACCCCGGCAGGGGAGTTCTCTGGGGCCAACGTCCTGACTTTC.

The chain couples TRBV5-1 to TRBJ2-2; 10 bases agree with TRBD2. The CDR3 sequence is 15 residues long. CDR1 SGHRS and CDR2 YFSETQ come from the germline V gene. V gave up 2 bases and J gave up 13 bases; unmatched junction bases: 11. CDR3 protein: CASSFGGLAPGLLFF. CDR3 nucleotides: TGCGCCAGCAGCTTTGGGGGACTAGCGCCCGGATTGCTGTTTTTT.

CDR3 coding DNA: TGTGCCAGCAGCTTATCTTATAGACAGAACACCGGGGAGCTGTTTTTT. It codes for CASSLSYRQNTGELFF. V is TRBV7-8 and J is TRBJ2-2, with D unclear. This CDR3 region has 16 residues. Germline V gene lookup returns CDR1 SGHVS and CDR2 FQNEAQ. The germline V and J ends were trimmed by 2 bases and 1 base, with 11 bases remaining between them. Drawing the rest from reference TRBV7-8 and TRBJ2-2, the complete variable domain is GAGVSQSPRYKVAKRGQDVALRCDPISGHVSLFWYQQALGQGPEFLTYFQNEAQLDKSGLPSDRFFAERPEGSVSTLKIQRTQQEDSAVYLCASSLSYRQNTGELFFGEGSRLTVL.